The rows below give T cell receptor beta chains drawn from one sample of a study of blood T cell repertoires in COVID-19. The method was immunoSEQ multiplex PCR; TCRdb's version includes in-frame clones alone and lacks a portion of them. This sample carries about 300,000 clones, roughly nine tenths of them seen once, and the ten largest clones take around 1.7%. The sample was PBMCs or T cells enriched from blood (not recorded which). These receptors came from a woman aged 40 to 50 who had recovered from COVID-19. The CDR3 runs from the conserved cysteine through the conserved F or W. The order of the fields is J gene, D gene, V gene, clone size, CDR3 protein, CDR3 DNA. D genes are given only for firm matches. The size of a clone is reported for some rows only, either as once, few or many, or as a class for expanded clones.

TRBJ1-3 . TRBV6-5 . CASSYSTGFSGNTIYF TGTGCCAGCAGTTACTCGACGGGTTTCTCTGGAAACACCATATATTTT
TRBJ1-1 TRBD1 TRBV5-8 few CASSFGQGWSEAFF TGTGCCAGCAGCTTTGGACAGGGTTGGAGTGAAGCTTTCTTT
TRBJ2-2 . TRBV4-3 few CASSHYRATGELFF TGCGCCAGCAGCCATTACAGGGCCACCGGGGAGCTGTTTTTT
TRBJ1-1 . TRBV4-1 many CASSPNEGNTEAFF TGCGCCAGCAGCCCCAACGAGGGGAACACTGAAGCTTTCTTT
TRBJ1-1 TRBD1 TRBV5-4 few CATSRDRNTEAFF TGTGCCACGTCCCGGGACAGGAACACTGAAGCTTTCTTT
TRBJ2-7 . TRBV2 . CASTWSGEGDEQYF TGTGCCAGCACCTGGTCAGGGGAGGGCGACGAGCAGTACTTC
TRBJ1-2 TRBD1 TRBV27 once CASSRDRGGTGYTF TGTGCCAGCAGCCGGGACAGGGGAGGCACTGGCTACACCTTC
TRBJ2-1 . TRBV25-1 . CASSDVNRNEQFF TGTGCCAGCAGTGACGTCAACAGGAATGAGCAGTTCTTC
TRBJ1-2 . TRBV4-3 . CASSQDQGTILYGYTF TGCGCCAGCAGCCAAGATCAAGGGACAATTCTCTATGGCTACACCTTC
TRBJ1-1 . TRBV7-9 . CASSIGHQGNTEAFF TGTGCCAGCAGCATCGGACATCAGGGGAACACTGAAGCTTTCTTT